This T cell receptor (beta chain) was recorded in a study of T-cell memory formation after mild COVID-19. Each CDR3 protein is one row after TCRdb ran MiXCR on the 5' RACE reads. The table includes about 350,000 distinct CDR3 sequences, around 15% detected once. This receptor was taken from a man aged 18 to 29 who had mild COVID-19 (a few samples of this study predate the infection). Cell type and time point are not known. The sequencing input was PBMCs or a T cell subset sorted from them (not recorded which).

The CDR3 DNA is TGTGCCATCAGTGAGTCGTTAGGTGATCAGCCCCAGCATTTT. Encoded protein: CAISESLGDQPQHF. The V gene is TRBV10-3, the J gene TRBJ1-5; no definite D call. CDR1 ENHRY and CDR2 SYGVKD come from the germline V gene. The CDR3 is 14 amino acids. Trimming removed 0 bases from V and 5 bases from J, with 8 bases in between.